This T cell receptor beta chain was identified during a study of memory CD4+ T cells and cytomegalovirus serostatus. Trimming removed 7 bases from V and 4 bases from J; junction bases left unmatched: 8. Germline lookup yields CDR1 LNHDA and CDR2 SQIVND (reference sequence). The CDR3 has 15 amino acids. Data came from immunoSEQ multiplex PCR; TCRdb stores just in-frame clones and leaves some out. The data show about 52,000 clones, about four fifths seen once. The sort gate was single viable CD3+CD4+CD8-CD45RO+ cells for memory CD4+ T cells. The chain employs TRBV19 and TRBJ1-1; 11 bases are shared with TRBD1. The receptor was derived from an adult in good health and CMV-seropositive. The specimen was memory CD4+ T cells from blood. The CDR3 DNA reads as TGTGCCAGTAAAGTCCCGGGACAGGGGGTCACTGAAGCTTTCTTT. This codes for CASKVPGQGVTEAFF.